What follows describes a single T cell receptor beta chain. Its antigen remains unknown. From germline, CDR1 is ENHRY and CDR2 SYGVKD. With 8 bases clipped from V and 7 bases from J, the junction kept 14 bases outside the gene matches. CDR3 length: 16 amino acids. The sample is drawn from a study of Graves' ophthalmopathy and Graves' hyperthyroidism. Whole-study results and caveats: Discriminating ophthalmopathy from stable hyperthyroidism, a 13-signature model attained a sensitivity of under 90% and a specificity of about 81%. The authors also found most expanded thyroid clonotypes above 0.001 frequency in blood.

The sequenced template was RNA, covering the TCR beta CDR3 region. HTBI primers were used in a first-round RT-PCR, which preceded a second-round multiplex PCR. MiXCR was run by TCRdb on the multiplex PCR reads, yielding one entry per CDR3 protein. Found here are around 670,000 distinct CDR3 sequences, roughly 40% of them singletons; the top ten hold around 40%. The study enrolled ophthalmopathy donors with moderate-to-severe activity, CAS ≥3, NOSPECS ≥4 and duration under 3 months. As the starting material, more than 7.5 ml of fresh peripheral blood yielded the PBMCs. The TCR originated in an adult man with Graves' ophthalmopathy. The source material was peripheral blood. The chain uses TRBV10-3 and TRBJ1-6; 7 bases align to TRBD1. CDR3 protein: CAIGDSGGQRNSPLHF. CDR3 in DNA: TGTGCCATCGGGGATAGCGGGGGACAGCGGAATTCACCCCTCCACTTT.